These 16 T cell receptor beta chains were sequenced from one sample in a study of tumor-infiltrating lymphocytes in primary liver carcinoma. Between about 17 and 34 mg of unsorted bulk tissue served as the source from which RNA and DNA were co-extracted. A constant-region primer served to make TCR beta cDNA from roughly 460 ng total RNA. Employing slightly modified ARM-PCR, three nested multiplex PCR rounds were run, and these gave rise to the TCR beta libraries. PCR rounds one and two used TRBV1-TRBV30 forward primers with a C-beta reverse primer for around 9 cycles each. TCRdb used MiXCR to reprocess the multiplex PCR reads, holding one entry per CDR3 protein. The top ten hold about 8% of the sample, which has 100,000 to 150,000 distinct CDR3 sequences, 64% seen once. Sequenced sample: liver tumor tissue from sampling region 3. Subset meaning: tumor region T3, left-lateral pole. These receptors originate from an older woman with primary liver carcinoma and hepatitis B virus infection.

On this clonotype: One end of the junction is discordant with germline, which a read error may explain. V gene TRBV12-5 combines with J gene TRBJ1-1; D is undetermined. CDR3 size: 14 residues. CDR1 and CDR2 from the germline V gene are LGHNT and FRNRAP. The CDR3 loop reads CDSGATWVVTEAFF. CDR3 DNA: TGTGATAGTGGTGCTACATGGGTTGTCACTGAAGCTTTCTTT.

To note about this clonotype: A much larger clone sits a single nucleotide away, making a read error possible. This sequence joins TRBV12-3 or TRBV12-4 and TRBJ2-1; 9 nucleotides match TRBD2. The CDR3 has 16 amino acids. The CDR3 sequence: CASNLSGGRAYNEQFF. CDR3 sequence (DNA): TGTGCCAGCAATTTAAGTGGCGGGAGGGCTTACAATGAGCAGTTCTTC.

This clonotype was observed once. A read error may account for a junction end that differs from germline. The chain links TRBV11-2 to TRBJ2-7; TRBD2 agrees at 13 bases. The CDR3 spans 23 residues. Germline lookup yields CDR1 SGHAT and CDR2 FQNNGV. The CDR3 sequence: CTSISLGPGTSGRVSYGPYEQYF. The CDR3 nucleotides read TGTACCAGCATCTCCTTAGGGCCAGGAACTAGCGGGAGGGTCTCGTATGGCCCCTACGAGCAATACTTC.

Details on this clonotype: The junction departs from germline at one end; a sequencing error may be responsible. The rearrangement uses TRBV11-3 and TRBJ2-1; the match to TRBD2 covers 7 bases. CDR1 and CDR2 (germline): SGHNT, YENEEA. This CDR3 is 15 amino acids long. CDR3 region: CVSSFGGGPHNEHFF. The CDR3, as DNA: TGTGTCAGCAGCTTTGGGGGAGGGCCCCACAATGAGCACTTCTTC.

V and J are TRBV7-9 and TRBJ2-2, with D possibly TRBD2 on 6 matching bases. The CDR3 covers 17 residues. Per germline, CDR1 SEHNR and CDR2 FQNEAQ (reference sequence). Between the trimmed V and J ends, which lost 5 bases and 0 bases, there was a span of 16 bases. This chain's CDR3 is CASSPRYSGANTGELFF. CDR3 bases: TGTGCCAGCAGCCCTAGGTATAGCGGAGCGAACACCGGGGAGCTGTTTTTT.

The V gene is TRBV28, the J gene TRBJ1-1; TRBD1 matches 7 bases. Per germline, CDR1 MDHEN and CDR2 SYDVKM. V was clipped by 8 bases and J by 0 bases; unmatched bases: 6. The CDR3 runs 14 residues. The CDR3 loop reads CASGGTVMNTEAFF. The CDR3, as DNA: TGTGCCAGCGGCGGGACAGTCATGAACACTGAAGCTTTCTTT.

As regards this clonotype: Mismatch with germline at one junction end may stem from a read error. The chain combines TRBV28 with TRBJ2-3, with D tentatively TRBD2 (5 bases). Germline CDR1 reads MDHEN; CDR2 reads SYDVKM. The CDR3 totals 16 residues. The DNA of the CDR3 is TGTGCCATCAGTCCTCGTCGGGGTACTAGCACAGATACGCAGTATTTT. This encodes CAISPRRGTSTDTQYF.

About this clonotype itself: A much more abundant neighbour one base away suggests this may be a read error. The chain joins TRBV12-3 or TRBV12-4 to TRBJ2-7, with TRBD2 matching over 8 bases. Trimming at V came to 11 bases and at J to 2 bases, leaving 8 bases not matched to a gene. The CDR3 is made up of 13 amino acids. The CDR3 bases are TGTGCCGGTTCGGGGGGGCGGGCCTACGAGCAGTACTTC. This translates into CAGSGGRAYEQYF.

In its sample, this clonotype was seen a few times. This could be a read error, since a much larger clone is one nucleotide away. The V call is TRBV4-2, the J call TRBJ2-1, with 12 bases that match TRBD2. Germline V CDR1 and CDR2: LGHNA, YNFKEQ. This CDR3 comprises 16 residues. This CDR3 is CASNQEGTSGYNEQFF. The DNA of the CDR3 is TGTGCCAGCAACCAAGAAGGGACTAGCGGGTACAATGAGCAGTTCTTC.

This clonotype was found many times. The CDR3 loop reads CASSPGQGTWSTEAFF. CDR3 bases: TGTGCCAGCTCGCCGGGACAGGGGACCTGGAGTACTGAAGCTTTCTTT. The gene calls are TRBV6-6 and TRBJ1-1, with 10 bases fitting TRBD1. CDR1 MNHNY and CDR2 SVGAGI come from the germline V gene (reference sequence). This CDR3 is 16 amino acids long. V shed 8 bases and J 5 bases; nucleotides not matched to a gene: 14.

As concerns this clonotype: Germline and junction disagree at one end, which may indicate a read error. The rearrangement joins TRBV11-2 to TRBJ2-1; 10 bases line up with TRBD2. CDR3 length: 13 residues. Germline V CDR1 and CDR2: SGHAT, FQNNGV. The CDR3 DNA sequence: TGTGCCGGCGGCTGGACTAGCGGTGGTGAGCGGTTCTTC. The encoded protein is CAGGWTSGGERFF.

On this clonotype itself: The germline gene is not matched at one end of the junction; a read error may be the cause. The gene calls are TRBV7-8 and TRBJ2-7; 7 bases align to TRBD1. This CDR3 is built from 15 residues. The germline gives CDR1 SGHVS, CDR2 FQNEAQ. In DNA, the CDR3 is TGTGCCAGCAGTTACTTACAGGGGCCCAGTTACAAGCAGTACTTT. As protein: CASSYLQGPSYKQYF.

This clonotype has ten or more counts. The chain carries TRBV4-2 and TRBJ1-6; 7 bases fit TRBD1. The CDR3 length is 14 residues. Germline CDR1 LGHNA, CDR2 YNFKEQ. V lost 4 bases and J lost 7; bases outside the gene matches: 4. In DNA, the CDR3 is TGTGCCAGCAGCCCGGGACAGACAAATTCACCCCTCCACTTT. This translates into CASSPGQTNSPLHF.

Ten or more counts support this clonotype. The chain joins TRBV12-3 or TRBV12-4 to TRBJ2-2; D is uncertain. The CDR3 contains 14 residues. V lost 7 bases and J lost 0, with 9 bases in between. The CDR3 spells CASNALTNTGELFF. The CDR3 bases are TGTGCCAGCAATGCCCTCACGAACACCGGGGAGCTGTTTTTT.

Points on this clonotype: At one of its ends the junction is not consistent with the germline gene, which may arise from a read error. The chain couples TRBV11-2 to TRBJ2-3; D is perhaps TRBD2 (7 bases). The germline gives CDR1 SGHAT, CDR2 FQNNGV. The CDR3 runs 17 residues. The DNA for the CDR3 is TGTGCCATCAGCTTAGGGGGACTAACGTACACGTCAAATATGCAGTATTTT. Translating it yields CAISLGGLTYTSNMQYF.

On this clonotype: A junction boundary mismatches the germline segment, possibly from a read error. The chain links TRBV6-5 to TRBJ2-1, with 10 positions matching TRBD1. The CDR3 has 16 amino acids. In germline, CDR1 is MNHEY, CDR2 SVGAGI. CDR3 bases: TGTGCCAGCCGAAGTGCCGGGACAGGGGTCGTCAATGAACAGTTCTTC. Translated, it gives CASRSAGTGVVNEQFF.